Following are 24 T cell receptor beta chains from one sample sequenced in a study of T cell responses to AZD1222 COVID-19 vaccine. Repertoires were generated with immunoSEQ multiplex PCR, while TCRdb's copy carries only in-frame clones and drops some. The sample records under 140,000 clones, roughly 90% being singletons. The specimen comprised peripheral blood, sampled 28 days after the second AZD1222 dose. The receptors were sampled from an adult who received the AZD1222 COVID-19 vaccine.

V and J are TRBV19 and TRBJ2-1; D might be TRBD1 (6 bases). CDR3 size: 15 residues. The V and J ends lost 3 bases and 2 bases respectively, with 11 bases between them. CDR1 is LNHDA and CDR2 is SQIVND in the germline V gene (reference sequence). The CDR3 reads CASSMAGAAYNEQFF. As DNA, the CDR3 is TGTGCCAGTAGTATGGCAGGGGCCGCCTACAATGAGCAGTTCTTC.

The chain joins TRBV9 to TRBJ2-2; 9 positions match TRBD1. Germline CDR1 reads SGDLS; CDR2 reads YYNGEE. The CDR3 is 16 amino acids. The ends lost 4 bases at V and 5 bases at J; junction bases unmatched: 9. The CDR3 sequence: CASSFLTGTGTGELFF. In nucleotides, the CDR3 is TGTGCCAGCAGCTTCCTCACCGGGACAGGGACCGGGGAGCTGTTTTTT.

The CDR3: CASSFRHEKLFF. The CDR3 nucleotides read TGTGCCAGTAGTTTTCGACATGAAAAACTGTTTTTT. This chain uses TRBV19 with TRBJ1-4; D ambiguous. There are 12 residues in the CDR3. V was clipped by 5 bases and J by 6 bases, with 7 bases between them. CDR1 is LNHDA, CDR2 SQIVND, per germline (reference sequence).

This CDR3 reads CASSIANRDTEAFF. CDR3 coding DNA: TGTGCCAGTAGTATAGCGAACAGGGACACTGAAGCTTTCTTT. The chain links TRBV19 to TRBJ1-1, with D possibly TRBD1 on 6 matching bases. The CDR3 has 14 amino acids. Germline V gene lookup returns CDR1 LNHDA and CDR2 SQIVND (reference sequence). Between the trimmed V and J ends, which lost 1 base and 3 bases, there was a span of 9 bases.

Comment on this clone: Because the CDR3's place on the DNA is in doubt, the DNA is left out and the CDR3 is given as listed by TCRdb. The chain employs TRBV9 and TRBJ1-2; the table names TRBD1, a call not compared with the DNA. Both ends counted, the CDR3 spans 12 residues. Germline V gene lookup returns CDR1 SGDLS and CDR2 YYNGEE. CDR3 sequence: CASSVGTGSPTF.

This clone counts as medium-sized. This chain connects TRBV7-9 to TRBJ1-5, with TRBD1 as a possible D gene (6 bases). The CDR3 is 16 amino acids. Germline lookup yields CDR1 SEHNR and CDR2 FQNEAQ (reference sequence). Deletions cut 8 bases from V and 0 bases from J, with 17 bases between. In nucleotides, the CDR3 is TGTGCCAGCGGTTCCGGGACACCTTATAGCAATCAGCCCCAGCATTTT. This encodes CASGSGTPYSNQPQHF. Full variable domain (rest looked up from reference TRBV7-9 and TRBJ1-5): DTGVSQNPRHKITKRGQNVTFRCDPISEHNRLYWYRQTLGQGPEFLTYFQNEAQLEKSRLLSDRFSAERPKGSFSTLEIQRTEQGDSAMYLCASGSGTPYSNQPQHFGDGTRLSIL.

V usage is TRBV6-5 and J usage is TRBJ2-7, with 10 bases matching TRBD1. V shed 2 bases, J shed 1 base, and the junction held 2 bases outside the gene matches. The CDR3 loop spans 15 amino acids. Germline V gene sequence: CDR1 MNHEY, CDR2 SVGAGI. CDR3 coding DNA: TGTGCCAGCAGTTACCGGGACAGGGGATCCTACGAGCAGTACTTC. It codes for CASSYRDRGSYEQYF.

In DNA, the CDR3 is TGTGCCAGCAGTTTCCAGGGGGCGCTTAATTCACCCCTCCACTTT. Translating it yields CASSFQGALNSPLHF. The chain links TRBV27 to TRBJ1-6; TRBD1 matches 8 bases. Looked up from germline, CDR1 is MNHEY and CDR2 is SMNVEV (reference sequence). The ends lost 3 bases at V and 6 bases at J; junction bases unmatched: 4. This CDR3 is built from 15 residues.

This rearrangement joins TRBV7-9 to TRBJ1-1; 9 nucleotides line up with TRBD1. The V segment lost 6 bases and the J segment 6 bases; nucleotides outside the gene matches: 2. Germline assignment: CDR1 SEHNR and CDR2 FQNEAQ (reference sequence). The CDR3 sequence is 12 residues long. The CDR3 loop is CASRGQGAEAFF. CDR3 sequence (DNA): TGTGCCAGCAGGGGACAGGGTGCTGAAGCTTTCTTT.

DNA for the CDR3: TGTGCCAGTAGTGTCGGCTCGGGCTACACCTTC. Protein sequence: CASSVGSGYTF. This chain joins TRBV19 and TRBJ1-2; D is unclear. Germline loops: CDR1 LNHDA, CDR2 SQIVND (reference sequence). The V gene lost 5 bases and the J gene lost 8 bases, with 9 bases spanning the gap. The CDR3 loop spans 11 amino acids.

This chain connects TRBV6-1 to TRBJ1-6, with TRBD1 as a possible D gene (6 bases). Trimming took off 2 bases at V and 0 bases at J, with 14 bases between the two ends. CDR3 length: 18 amino acids. CDR1 and CDR2 (germline): MNHNS, SASEGT. The CDR3 sequence: CASSEYQGSSSYNSPLHF. Written as DNA, the CDR3 is TGTGCCAGCAGTGAATACCAGGGGTCGAGCTCCTATAATTCACCCCTCCACTTT.

This chain joins TRBV28 and TRBJ1-4, with unresolved D. The CDR3 is made up of 12 amino acids. V gave up 7 bases and J gave up 11 bases, with 14 bases separating them. Per the germline V gene, CDR1 is MDHEN and CDR2 is SYDVKM. The CDR3 sequence: CASNIPSGKLFF. CDR3 in DNA: TGTGCCAGCAACATACCCAGCGGGAAACTGTTTTTT.

The CDR3 loop reads CASNSDTENYGYTF. Here the CDR3 DNA reads TGTGCCAGCAATTCGGACACTGAAAACTATGGCTACACCTTC. The V call is TRBV2, the J call TRBJ1-2; tentatively, D is TRBD1 (5 bases). CDR3 length equals 14 residues. The V gene lost 7 bases and the J gene lost 2 bases, with 14 bases spanning the gap. Germline CDR1 and CDR2: SNHLY and FYNNEI.

The J gene is TRBJ2-7, the V gene TRBV3-1 (or the pseudogene TRBV3-2); D gene ambiguous. Germline loops: CDR1 LGHDT, CDR2 YNNKEL (reference sequence). Trimming pared 0 bases from V and 0 bases from J, leaving 3 bases between. This CDR3 contains 13 residues. The CDR3 nucleotides are TGTGCCAGCAGCCAAGACAGCTCCTACGAGCAGTACTTC. Its protein product is CASSQDSSYEQYF.

This clone has a handful of counts. This chain joins TRBV7-8 and TRBJ1-2; D not resolved. CDR3 length: 15 residues. V was clipped by 5 bases and J by 2 bases, with 15 bases between them. In germline, CDR1 is SGHVS, CDR2 FQNEAQ. The CDR3: CASSIGPSQNYGYTF. CDR3 in DNA: TGTGCCAGCAGCATTGGGCCATCTCAGAACTATGGCTACACCTTC.

This chain uses TRBV19 with TRBJ1-5; D might be TRBD1 (5 bases). The CDR3 totals 14 residues. V dropped 8 bases and J dropped 2 bases, with 13 bases sitting between them. CDR1 LNHDA and CDR2 SQIVND come from the germline V gene (reference sequence). In DNA, the CDR3 is TGTGCCAGTTCACGGGGGGGAGGCAATCAGCCCCAGCATTTT. Translating it yields CASSRGGGNQPQHF. The whole variable domain, remainder taken from reference TRBV19 and TRBJ1-5, is DGGITQSPKYLFRKEGQNVTLSCEQNLNHDAMYWYRQDPGQGLRLIYYSQIVNDFQKGDIAEGYSVSREKKESFPLTVTSAQKNPTAFYLCASSRGGGNQPQHFGDGTRLSIL.

V and J are TRBV5-4 and TRBJ2-5; no firm D call. The CDR3 runs to 13 residues. The germline V gene encodes CDR1 SGHNT and CDR2 YYREEE (reference sequence). V lost 4 bases and J 1 base, leaving 8 bases between the germline ends. The CDR3 DNA is TGTGCCAGCAGCCGGAGCCTCCAAGAGACCCAGTACTTC. Residues: CASSRSLQETQYF.

V gene TRBV5-1 combines with J gene TRBJ1-1; possibly TRBD1 for D (5 bases). Germline assignment: CDR1 SGHRS and CDR2 YFSETQ. The V gene lost 2 bases and the J gene lost 3 bases, with 14 bases spanning the gap. The CDR3 covers 15 residues. The CDR3 here is CASSFNGGWDTEAFF. CDR3 DNA: TGCGCCAGCAGCTTTAACGGGGGTTGGGACACTGAAGCTTTCTTT.

This chain uses TRBV5-6 with TRBJ1-1; D unclear. Trimming took off 3 bases at V and 7 bases at J, with 19 bases between the two ends. The CDR3 is made up of 15 amino acids. CDR1 is SGHDT and CDR2 is YYEEEE in the germline V gene. The CDR3 region has the DNA TGTGCCAGCAGCTACACTATGGAGGGTTTGGGTGAAGCTTTCTTT. It codes for CASSYTMEGLGEAFF.

V and J are TRBV6-5 and TRBJ2-1; 7 bases agree with TRBD1. The CDR3 runs to 15 residues. Germline V gene sequence: CDR1 MNHEY, CDR2 SVGAGI. V gave up 6 bases and J gave up 3 bases; unmatched junction bases: 8. This CDR3 reads CASRAGQAHYNEQFF. CDR3 coding DNA: TGTGCCAGCAGAGCCGGACAGGCGCACTACAATGAGCAGTTCTTC.

This chain connects TRBV7-2 to TRBJ1-6; D remains unclear. CDR3 size: 16 residues. The V gene's germline CDR1 is SGHTA and CDR2 FQGNSA. The V end was cut by 8 bases, the J end by 1 base, with 15 bases between. The CDR3 region has the DNA TGTGCCAGCCCTAGTGTGGAGGGTTCCTATAATTCACCCCTCCACTTT. It is translated as CASPSVEGSYNSPLHF. The whole variable domain, remainder taken from reference TRBV7-2 and TRBJ1-6, is GAGVSQSPSNKVTEKGKDVELRCDPISGHTALYWYRQSLGQGLEFLIYFQGNSAPDKSGLPSDRFSAERTGGSVSTLTIQRTQQEDSAVYLCASPSVEGSYNSPLHFGNGTRLTVT.

The V gene is TRBV6-5, the J gene TRBJ2-1; 9 bases align to TRBD2. CDR1 is MNHEY and CDR2 is SVGAGI in the germline V gene. This CDR3 has 16 amino acids. V shed 0 bases and J 9 bases; nucleotides not matched to a gene: 9. Here the CDR3 reads CASSYSTPSGAVEQFF. CDR3 sequence (DNA): TGTGCCAGCAGTTACTCGACGCCTAGCGGGGCTGTTGAGCAGTTCTTC.

The genes are TRBV25-1 and TRBJ2-1; D assignment may be TRBD1 or TRBD2 (5 bases each). Deletions cut 6 bases from V and 9 bases from J, with 12 bases between. The CDR3 sequence is 12 residues long. Germline V gene sequence: CDR1 MGHDK, CDR2 SYGVNS. The CDR3 sequence: CASSLTGAEQFF. In nucleotides, the CDR3 is TGTGCCAGCAGCCTCACCGGGGCTGAGCAGTTCTTC. The variable domain in full, completed from reference TRBV25-1 and TRBJ2-1, reads EADIYQTPRYLVIGTGKKITLECSQTMGHDKMYWYQQDPGMELHLIHYSYGVNSTEKGDLSSESTVSRIRTEHFPLTLESARPSHTSQYLCASSLTGAEQFFGPGTRLTVL.

This rearrangement joins TRBV21-1 to TRBJ2-3. TRBV21-1 constitutes a pseudogene. The CDR3 is 15 amino acids. CDR3 amino acids: CASSRGTSLLDTQYF. The CDR3 bases are TGTGCCAGCAGCAGGGGGACCTCGCTGTTAGATACGCAGTATTTT.